A selection of T cell receptor beta chains follows, all from one sample in a study of CD8+CD57+ T cells in acquired aplastic anemia. TCRdb reprocessed the reads via MiXCR and lists one record per CDR3 protein. The data show roughly 420,000 distinct CDR3 sequences, about 70% seen once. The sample comprised sorted CD4+, CD8+, or CD8+CD57+ T cells (not recorded which) from PBMCs. The source of these receptors is a human donor in good health, serving as a control. Both conserved end residues are part of each CDR3. D genes are given only for firm matches. Clone sizes are given selectively: once, few, many, or a class where the clone is expanded.

size	D	V	J	CDR3	DNA
.	TRBD1	TRBV20-1	TRBJ1-5	CSATGQSHSKHF	TGCAGCGCTACGGGACAGAGTCACTCCAAGCATTTT
many	TRBD1	TRBV4-3	TRBJ1-2	CASSQIPDRGHGYTF	TGCGCCAGCAGCCAAATCCCGGACAGGGGGCATGGCTACACCTTC
.	TRBD1	TRBV11-2	TRBJ1-2	CASSLGRGPDYGYTF	TGTGCCAGCAGCTTAGGCAGGGGGCCCGACTATGGCTACACCTTC
.	TRBD1	TRBV12-3/TRBV12-4	TRBJ1-3	CASSDRGSISSGNTIYF	TGTGCCAGCAGTGACAGGGGGAGTATTAGCTCTGGAAACACCATATATTTT
many	TRBD1	TRBV6-4	TRBJ1-6	CASSVDRGESPLHF	TGTGCCAGCAGTGTAGACAGGGGTGAATCACCCCTCCACTTT
few	.	TRBV15	TRBJ1-5	CATSRALAGVGQPQHF	TGTGCCACCAGCAGGGCACTAGCGGGGGTGGGTCAGCCCCAGCATTTT
.	TRBD2	TRBV2	TRBJ2-1	CASSYSVSGGAADEQFF	TGTGCCAGCAGTTACTCGGTTAGCGGGGGGGCCGCGGATGAGCAGTTCTTC
.	TRBD2	TRBV13	TRBJ2-1	CTSTTSGNEQFF	TGTACCAGCACGACTAGCGGCAATGAGCAGTTCTTC
many	.	TRBV20-1	TRBJ2-2	CSARLQEVTGELFF	TGCAGTGCTAGGCTTCAGGAGGTCACCGGGGAGCTGTTTTTT
.	.	TRBV7-2	TRBJ2-7	CASSLPGGGPPYEQYF	TGTGCCAGCAGCTTACCGGGCGGGGGCCCGCCCTACGAGCAGTACTTC
.	.	TRBV7-9	TRBJ1-1	CASSLTSKLPQPFF	TGTGCCAGCAGCTTGACTTCAAAGCTTCCTCAGCCTTTCTTT
many	.	TRBV14	TRBJ2-1	CASSQDLRLARYEQFF	TGTGCCAGCAGCCAAGATCTGAGGCTAGCGCGGTATGAGCAGTTCTTC
many	TRBD1	TRBV7-2	TRBJ2-1	CASSVGTEYNEQFF	TGTGCCAGCAGCGTGGGGACAGAGTACAATGAGCAGTTCTTC
.	.	TRBV12-3/TRBV12-4	TRBJ2-7	CASSSGWSYEQYF	TGTGCCAGCAGTTCCGGTTGGAGCTACGAGCAGTACTTC
.	.	TRBV7-9	TRBJ1-5	CASSLARVTSQQFHF	TGTGCCAGCAGCCTTGCTCGGGTAACGAGTCAGCAGTTCCATTTT
.	.	TRBV20-1	TRBJ1-5	CSASRDGAYEHF	TGCAGTGCTTCCCGGGACGGGGCCTACGAGCATTTT
.	.	TRBV7-8	TRBJ1-2	CASSLESVTNEGFTF	TGTGCCAGCAGCTTAGAATCAGTCACTAACGAAGGCTTCACCTTC
.	.	TRBV7-3	TRBJ2-2	CASSKVRRGGQLFF	TGTGCTAGCAGCAAAGTCCGGCGGGGCGGGCAGCTGTTTTTT
.	TRBD1	TRBV24-1	TRBJ2-3	CATSAFDRGTDTQYF	TGTGCCACCAGTGCCTTTGACAGGGGTACAGATACGCAGTATTTT
.	.	TRBV20-1	TRBJ2-1	CSATGEGARYNEQFF	TGCAGTGCCACAGGGGAGGGGGCGCGTTACAATGAGCAGTTCTTC
.	.	TRBV10-3	TRBJ1-3	CAISGDRRQGNTIYF	TGTGCCATCAGCGGTGACAGGCGGCAGGGAAACACCATATATTTT
.	.	TRBV19	TRBJ1-6	CASSIKASNSPLHF	TGTGCCAGTAGTATAAAAGCATCTAACTCACCCCTCCACTTT
few	.	TRBV19	TRBJ1-2	CATSGGQIDGYTF	TGTGCCACCTCCGGGGGGCAAATAGATGGCTACACCTTC
many	.	TRBV6-5	TRBJ1-2	CASRNRYGYTF	TGTGCCAGCAGAAACAGATATGGCTACACCTTC
many	.	TRBV3-1	TRBJ1-2	CASSHADRGAYGYTF	TGTGCCAGCAGCCACGCCGACCGAGGGGCGTATGGCTACACCTTC
.	.	TRBV24-1	TRBJ2-1	CATNPPLGQENTEPFF	TGTGCCACCAATCCCCCCCTAGGGCAGGAGAACACTGAGCCTTTCTTC
.	.	TRBV5-6	TRBJ1-2	CASSLGGFGDYGYTF	TGTGCCAGCAGCTTGGGGGGGTTCGGCGACTATGGCTACACCTTC
many	.	TRBV6-6	TRBJ2-3	CASSLQPSDTQYF	TGTGCCAGCAGCCTTCAACCCTCAGATACGCAGTATTTT
.	.	TRBV19	TRBJ1-6	CASSPQTGERSPHHF	TGTGCCAGCAGCCCCCAGACGGGTGAACGTTCACCCCACCATTTT
once	.	TRBV29-1	TRBJ1-2	CSAREKQGIYGYTF	TGCAGTGCTAGAGAGAAACAGGGAATCTATGGCTACACCTTC
.	.	TRBV9	TRBJ1-4	CASRQSKGLLFF	TGTGCCAGCAGACAATCGAAGGGTTTACTGTTTTTT
.	.	TRBV20-1	TRBJ1-2	CSARRILWETSYYGYTF	TGCAGTGCTAGACGGATCCTCTGGGAGACGTCCTACTATGGCTACACCTTC
.	TRBD2	TRBV5-8	TRBJ2-3	CASSLGRTSGGNTDTQYF	TGCGCCAGCAGCTTGGGACGGACTAGCGGGGGGAACACAGATACGCAGTATTTT
.	.	TRBV20-1	TRBJ1-2	CSVDGWGRGGNGYTF	TGCAGTGTCGACGGATGGGGCAGGGGAGGTAATGGCTACACCTTC
.	TRBD1	TRBV7-8	TRBJ2-7	CASSALRDSLQYF	TGTGCCAGCAGCGCGCTCCGGGACAGCCTCCAGTACTTC
.	TRBD1	TRBV29-1	TRBJ2-7	CSVGQGFNERYF	TGCAGCGTTGGACAGGGATTCAACGAGCGGTACTTC
.	TRBD1	TRBV20-1	TRBJ1-1	CSAGGTVNTEAFF	TGCAGTGCGGGCGGGACAGTGAACACTGAAGCTTTCTTT
.	.	TRBV7-2	TRBJ2-7	CASSSYRETSEQYF	TGTGCCAGCAGCTCATACAGGGAAACGAGCGAGCAGTACTTC
.	.	TRBV2	TRBJ2-7	CASRRGLQNTIQYF	TGTGCCAGCAGACGGGGGCTACAGAACACCATACAGTATTTC
.	.	TRBV7-6	TRBJ2-7	CASSLGGQSGSYEQYF	TGTGCCAGCAGCTTAGGAGGACAGTCAGGCTCCTACGAGCAGTACTTC